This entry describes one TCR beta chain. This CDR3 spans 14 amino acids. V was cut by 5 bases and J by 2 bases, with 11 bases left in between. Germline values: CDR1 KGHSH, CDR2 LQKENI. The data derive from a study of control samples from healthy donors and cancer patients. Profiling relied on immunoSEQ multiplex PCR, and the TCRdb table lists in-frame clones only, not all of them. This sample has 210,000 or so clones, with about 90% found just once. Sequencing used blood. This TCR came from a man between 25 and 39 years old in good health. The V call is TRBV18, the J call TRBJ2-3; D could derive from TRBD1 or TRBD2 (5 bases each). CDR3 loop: CASSWGGHTDTQYF. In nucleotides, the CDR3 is TGTGCCAGCTCATGGGGCGGGCACACAGATACGCAGTATTTT. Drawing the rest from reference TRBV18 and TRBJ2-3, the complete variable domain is NAGVMQNPRHLVRRRGQEARLRCSPMKGHSHVYWYRQLPEEGLKFMVYLQKENIIDESGMPKERFSAEFPKEGPSILRIQQVVRGDSAAYFCASSWGGHTDTQYFGPGTRLTVL.